The 25 T cell receptor beta chains below all came from one sample that was sequenced in a study of blood T cell repertoires in COVID-19 (dated by TCRdb to about 2020). Library preparation used the immunoSEQ multiplex PCR assay. Sourced from immuneACCESS, this table was stored by TCRdb with only in-frame sequences that have V and J called. A share of the clones is absent; for the studies checked, an unresolved V gene accounts for under half, and the remainder has no known explanation. The sample table shows some 200,000 clones, and around 80% are seen once. In total, the top ten clones hold more than 12% of the sample. Sequencing was done on a sample of peripheral blood. The receptors originated from a woman aged 65 to 85 with COVID-19, enrolled during active disease.

The rearrangement uses TRBV5-1 and TRBJ2-2, with D tentatively TRBD2 (6 bases). Germline CDR1 SGHRS, CDR2 YFSETQ. Trimming pared 4 bases from V and 2 bases from J, leaving 12 bases between. CDR3 length: 15 amino acids. The CDR3 DNA reads TGCGCCAGCAGCCCGGGACTTTCAAACACCGGGGAGCTGTTTTTT. It yields the protein CASSPGLSNTGELFF.

The chain links TRBV28 to TRBJ2-5, with a weak D call TRBD1 (5 bases). Germline lookup yields CDR1 MDHEN and CDR2 SYDVKM. V was trimmed by 3 bases and J by 2 bases, leaving 13 bases between them. CDR3 length equals 15 residues. The CDR3 spells CASSFSLGQQETQYF. The CDR3 DNA sequence: TGTGCCAGCAGTTTTTCCCTGGGGCAGCAAGAGACCCAGTACTTC.

The rearrangement uses TRBV30 and TRBJ2-2; tentative D call: TRBD2 (5 bases). Trimming took off 5 bases at V and 7 bases at J, with 17 bases between the two ends. CDR1 is GTSNPN, CDR2 SVGIG, per germline (reference sequence). The CDR3 spans 14 residues. The CDR3 nucleotides are TGTGCCTGGGGACGAATAACGAGGGTCGGGGAGCTGTTTTTT. Protein: CAWGRITRVGELFF.

CDR3 amino acids: CATSRAGAGQPQHF. In DNA, the CDR3 is TGTGCCACCAGCAGAGCGGGCGCGGGTCAGCCCCAGCATTTT. This chain connects TRBV15 to TRBJ1-5; D call uncertain. The V end lost 1 base, the J end lost 6 bases, and 10 bases lay between the germline ends. Germline values: CDR1 LNHNV, CDR2 YYDKDF (reference sequence). The CDR3 runs 14 residues.

The chain has TRBV9 and TRBJ2-2; 12 nucleotides align to TRBD2. CDR1 SGDLS and CDR2 YYNGEE come from the germline V gene. This CDR3 has 16 amino acids. V shed 4 bases and J 4 bases; nucleotides not matched to a gene: 5. The CDR3 DNA is TGTGCCAGCAGCATGGGACTAGCGGGTCGCACCGGGGAGCTGTTTTTT. It encodes CASSMGLAGRTGELFF.

V gene TRBV12-5 combines with J gene TRBJ2-1; D perhaps matches TRBD1 (6 bases). V was shortened by 3 bases and J by 7 bases, with 16 bases between the two germline ends. Looked up from germline, CDR1 is LGHNT and CDR2 is FRNRAP. This CDR3 has 15 amino acids. CDR3 sequence: CASGFNRAPGNEQFF. The DNA of the CDR3 is TGTGCTAGTGGTTTCAACAGGGCCCCTGGGAATGAGCAGTTCTTC.

The chain recombines TRBV19 with TRBJ2-6, with 8 bases aligning to TRBD1. V shed 6 bases and J 4 bases; nucleotides not matched to a gene: 5. This CDR3 spans 15 amino acids. Germline V gene data show CDR1 as LNHDA and CDR2 as SQIVND (reference sequence). The CDR3 is CASRRQGFGANVLTF. Here the CDR3 DNA reads TGTGCCAGTAGGAGACAGGGGTTCGGGGCCAACGTCCTGACTTTC. Looking up the rest from reference TRBV19 and TRBJ2-6 gives the full variable domain: DGGITQSPKYLFRKEGQNVTLSCEQNLNHDAMYWYRQDPGQGLRLIYYSQIVNDFQKGDIAEGYSVSREKKESFPLTVTSAQKNPTAFYLCASRRQGFGANVLTFGAGSRLTVL.

This chain connects TRBV7-8 to TRBJ1-2, with D possibly TRBD1 on 6 matching bases. Germline V CDR1 and CDR2: SGHVS, FQNEAQ. Trimming removed 5 bases at V and 6 bases at J, with 25 bases between. The CDR3 contains 17 residues. The CDR3 is CASSTSDRQAARDGYTF. CDR3 DNA sequence: TGTGCCAGCAGCACCAGCGACCGACAGGCCGCACGGGATGGCTACACCTTC.

The V gene is TRBV29-1, the J gene TRBJ2-3; D may be TRBD2 (5 bases). This CDR3 spans 12 amino acids. Trimming shortened V by 4 bases and J by 5 bases, and 10 bases separated the two germline ends. Germline V lookup: CDR1 SQVTM, CDR2 ANQGSEA. The CDR3 DNA reads TGCAGCGTTGTGAGTGGAGGAGATACGCAGTATTTT. Translated, it gives CSVVSGGDTQYF.

This chain links TRBV7-8 with TRBJ1-5; 7 bases line up with TRBD1. The CDR3 spans 15 residues. Germline V lookup: CDR1 SGHVS, CDR2 FQNEAQ. V trimming: 1 base; J trimming: 7 bases; junction bases outside the gene matches: 7. CDR3 DNA sequence: TGTGCCAGCAGCTTAGTATCAGGGGGGAGCCAGCCCCAGCATTTT. Residues: CASSLVSGGSQPQHF.

The rearrangement joins TRBV12-3 or TRBV12-4 to TRBJ2-7; the D gene is possibly TRBD2 (5 bases). This CDR3 has 13 amino acids. V was clipped by 5 bases and J by 12 bases, with 20 bases between them. CDR3 in amino acids: CASSPSTSTKAYF. The DNA of the CDR3 is TGTGCCAGCAGTCCATCAACTAGTACCAAGGCGTACTTC.

This chain links TRBV9 with TRBJ2-2; 11 nucleotides match TRBD2. The V and J ends lost 2 bases and 5 bases, in that order; junction bases with no gene match: 5. Germline V gives CDR1 SGDLS, CDR2 YYNGEE. This CDR3 comprises 16 residues. As DNA, the CDR3 is TGTGCCAGCAGCGTTAGCGGGGGGGCCGGAACCGGGGAGCTGTTTTTT. Its translation is CASSVSGGAGTGELFF.

This chain links TRBV11-2 with TRBJ1-4; 8 bases agree with TRBD1. The length of the CDR3 is 17 residues. J gave up 3 bases and V 1 base, and 7 bases lay outside the gene matches. CDR1 SGHAT and CDR2 FQNNGV come from the germline V gene. CDR3 in DNA: TGTGCCAGCAGCTTAGGTCCCGACAGGGGTGCTAATGAAAAACTGTTTTTT. This encodes CASSLGPDRGANEKLFF.

This clone has only one observation. V gene TRBV6-5 combines with J gene TRBJ1-2, with 7 nucleotides matching TRBD1. This CDR3 region has 13 residues. The V gene's germline CDR1 is MNHEY and CDR2 SVGAGI. Trimming removed 4 bases from V and 3 bases from J; junction bases left unmatched: 2. The CDR3 reads CASSFDRDYGYTF. Here the CDR3 DNA reads TGTGCCAGCAGTTTCGACAGGGACTATGGCTACACCTTC.

This clone appeared once. The J gene is TRBJ2-2, the V gene TRBV29-1; TRBD2 matches 8 bases. J was trimmed by 4 bases and V by 4 bases; bases with no gene match: 5. Germline assignment: CDR1 SQVTM and CDR2 ANQGSEA. The CDR3 is 14 amino acids. CDR3 residues: CSVVPSGRTGELFF. DNA of the CDR3: TGCAGCGTTGTGCCTAGCGGGCGCACCGGGGAGCTGTTTTTT.

This chain connects TRBV4-2 to TRBJ1-1; D not resolved. CDR3 length: 12 residues. Germline assignment: CDR1 LGHNA and CDR2 YNFKEQ. V was cut by 0 bases and J by 5 bases, with 4 bases left in between. The DNA for the CDR3 is TGTGCCAGCAGCCAAGATCCAACTGAAGCTTTCTTT. Its translation: CASSQDPTEAFF.

The chain is built from TRBV15 and TRBJ1-2, with a tentative D call TRBD1 (5 bases). Per the germline V gene, CDR1 is LNHNV and CDR2 is YYDKDF (reference sequence). The CDR3 contains 13 residues. The V gene lost 6 bases and the J gene lost 7 bases, with 15 bases spanning the gap. CDR3 region: CATSGGIQAGYTF. As DNA, the CDR3 is TGTGCCACCAGTGGGGGGATTCAAGCTGGCTACACCTTC. Drawing the rest from reference TRBV15 and TRBJ1-2, the complete variable domain is DAMVIQNPRYQVTQFGKPVTLSCSQTLNHNVMYWYQQKSSQAPKLLFHYYDKDFNNEADTPDNFQSRRPNTSFCFLDIRSPGLGDTAMYLCATSGGIQAGYTFGSGTRLTVV.

This clone was seen just once. The V and J genes are TRBV6-5 and TRBJ2-1; weak D call: TRBD2 (6 bases). CDR3 length equals 13 residues. Germline CDR1 MNHEY, CDR2 SVGAGI. With 8 bases removed from V and 4 bases from J, the gap between germline ends came to 12 bases. The CDR3 reads CASRERSYNEQFF. Here the CDR3 DNA reads TGTGCCAGCCGGGAGAGATCGTACAATGAGCAGTTCTTC.

V usage is TRBV20-1 and J usage is TRBJ2-3, with 7 bases lining up with TRBD2. There are 11 residues in the CDR3. V trimming: 7 bases; J trimming: 5 bases; junction bases outside the gene matches: 3. In germline, CDR1 is DFQATT, CDR2 SNEGSKA (reference sequence). CDR3 DNA sequence: TGCAGTGGGACTAGAGGAGATACGCAGTATTTT. It encodes CSGTRGDTQYF.

The J gene is TRBJ2-6, the V gene TRBV11-2; 9 nucleotides agree with TRBD1. The CDR3 covers 16 residues. Germline V lookup: CDR1 SGHAT, CDR2 FQNNGV. V lost 3 bases and J lost 3; bases outside the gene matches: 3. CDR3 nucleotide sequence: TGTGCCAGCAGCTTTCGGACAGGGGATGGGGCCAACGTCCTGACTTTC. It specifies CASSFRTGDGANVLTF.

This chain links TRBV10-2 with TRBJ1-1, with no clear D. V lost 6 bases and J lost 5, with 10 bases in between. CDR1 is WSHSY and CDR2 is SAAADI in the germline V gene. The CDR3 is 12 amino acids. As DNA, the CDR3 is TGCGCCAGCAGGGAGGCGGGAACTGAAGCTTTCTTT. This gives the protein CASREAGTEAFF.

The chain is built from TRBV5-1 and TRBJ1-2; D not certain. Germline V gives CDR1 SGHRS, CDR2 YFSETQ. The CDR3 has 14 residues. Trimming stripped 1 base from V and 0 bases from J, with 7 bases between. CDR3 loop: CASSLTTANYGYTF. The CDR3 bases are TGCGCCAGCAGCTTGACCACAGCTAACTATGGCTACACCTTC.

The chain employs TRBV6-5 and TRBJ1-6; no clear D. CDR3 size: 15 residues. Germline V gives CDR1 MNHEY, CDR2 SVGAGI. With 4 bases removed from V and 9 bases from J, the gap between germline ends came to 16 bases. The CDR3 DNA reads as TGTGCCAGCAGTTTAAGCGCGACGGTGGTTTCACCCCTCCACTTT. This sequence encodes CASSLSATVVSPLHF.

This clone appeared a few times. This chain uses TRBV5-1 with TRBJ2-7, with a tentative D call TRBD1 (6 bases). Germline V gene lookup returns CDR1 SGHRS and CDR2 YFSETQ. V shed 2 bases and J shed 9 bases, with 9 bases lying between them. The CDR3 consists of 11 residues. CDR3 sequence (DNA): TGCGCCAGCAGCTTACAGGGCCGGCAGTACTTC. Translation: CASSLQGRQYF.

The chain joins TRBV27 to TRBJ1-6; 7 bases are shared with TRBD1. The J segment lost 2 bases and the V segment lost 5 bases, leaving 9 bases of the junction unmatched. The CDR3 length is 17 residues. Germline CDR1 reads MNHEY; CDR2 reads SMNVEV (reference sequence). This chain's CDR3 is CASSPTIQGAYNSPLHF. The CDR3 nucleotides read TGTGCCAGCAGTCCGACCATCCAGGGGGCCTATAATTCACCCCTCCACTTT.